These T cell receptor beta chains were read from a single sample in a study of human T cells and chemical hapten exposure. TCRdb analysed the RACE reads with MiXCR anew, one entry per CDR3 protein. The sample contains about 350,000 distinct CDR3 sequences, over 6% of which appear only once. Sequences were derived from whole blood, sampled in connection with sensitization to the hapten diphenylcyclopropenone (DPC). These receptors came from a woman aged 18 to 35 with alopecia areata. Some clones in this sample may be carry-over from other donors' samples. Both conserved end residues are part of each CDR3. The D gene is left open where the match is weak. The size of a clone is reported for some rows only, either as once, few or many, or as a class for expanded clones.

D: -
size: many
V: TRBV5-8
J: TRBJ1-1
DNA: TGTGCCAGCAGCTTGGCCGTTAGGGGGGACACTGAAGCTTTCTTT
CDR3: CASSLAVRGDTEAFF

D: TRBD1
size: -
V: TRBV28
J: TRBJ2-5
DNA: TGTGCCAGCAGTTCGCTTGCCGGGACAGCTCAAGAGACCCAGTACTTC
CDR3: CASSSLAGTAQETQYF

D: -
size: many
V: TRBV6-1
J: TRBJ2-1
DNA: TGTGCCAGCAGTGAAGCCCTGAATTTGGCTAGGGTTGATGAGCAGTTCTTC
CDR3: CASSEALNLARVDEQFF

D: TRBD1
size: many
V: TRBV24-1
J: TRBJ1-2
DNA: TGTGCCACCAGTGATTTTCGACAGGGAGGCTACACCTTC
CDR3: CATSDFRQGGYTF

D: -
size: few
V: TRBV5-5
J: TRBJ1-6
DNA: TGTGCCAGCAGCACAACAGGGCGCGGTTCCTATAATTCACCCCTCCACTTT
CDR3: CASSTTGRGSYNSPLHF

D: TRBD1
size: -
V: TRBV10-3
J: TRBJ2-7
DNA: TGTGCCATCAGTGGACAGGGGTCTAACTACGAGCAGTACTTC
CDR3: CAISGQGSNYEQYF

D: TRBD1
size: few
V: TRBV5-4
J: TRBJ2-3
DNA: TGTGCCAGCAGCCGTATGTTCGGGACAGGGTCTCGCACAGATACGCAGTATTTT
CDR3: CASSRMFGTGSRTDTQYF

D: TRBD1
size: -
V: TRBV7-6
J: TRBJ1-2
DNA: TGTGCCAGCAGCTCCGGACAGGGGGCGCATGGCTACACCTTC
CDR3: CASSSGQGAHGYTF

D: -
size: -
V: TRBV27
J: TRBJ1-1
DNA: TGTGCCAGCAGTTTAGGCCCGAGCTTAAACACTGAAGCTTTCTTT
CDR3: CASSLGPSLNTEAFF

D: -
size: few
V: TRBV20-1
J: TRBJ2-3
DNA: TGCAGTGCTAGGATCGAGATTTCCGGCACAGATACGCAGTATTTT
CDR3: CSARIEISGTDTQYF

D: -
size: many
V: TRBV25-1
J: TRBJ1-1
DNA: TGTGCCAGCAGTGATTGGAGAGGGGGAGAAGGGAACACTGAAGCTTTCTTT
CDR3: CASSDWRGGEGNTEAFF

D: -
size: many
V: TRBV5-6
J: TRBJ1-2
DNA: TGTGCCAGCAGCTTGCCGTCATTACTCTATGGCTACACCTTC
CDR3: CASSLPSLLYGYTF

D: -
size: many
V: TRBV29-1
J: TRBJ1-2
DNA: TGCAGCGTTGAAGGCCCGTACGCTAACTATGGCTACACCTTC
CDR3: CSVEGPYANYGYTF

D: -
size: -
V: TRBV7-3
J: TRBJ2-7
DNA: TGTGCCAGCAGCTTATTTTCCGGGGGGCACTACGAGCAGTACTTC
CDR3: CASSLFSGGHYEQYF

D: -
size: many
V: TRBV20-1
J: TRBJ1-2
DNA: TGCAGTGCTAGATCCCACACGGGAGCCTATGGCTACACCTTC
CDR3: CSARSHTGAYGYTF

D: TRBD1
size: -
V: TRBV6-2/TRBV6-3
J: TRBJ2-4
DNA: TGTGCCAGCAGCCGAGACTCCAGGGGGTGGGCCAAAAACATTCAGTACTTC
CDR3: CASSRDSRGWAKNIQYF

D: -
size: many
V: TRBV5-5
J: TRBJ2-3
DNA: TGTGCCAGCAGCAAGGAGGGGGGGCCGTATACGCAGTATTTT
CDR3: CASSKEGGPYTQYF

D: -
size: few
V: TRBV4-2
J: TRBJ1-1
DNA: TGTGCCAGCAGCCAAGGGCAGCGGGAAGCTTTCTTT
CDR3: CASSQGQREAFF

D: TRBD1
size: many
V: TRBV5-1
J: TRBJ2-4
DNA: TGCGCCAGCAGCACAGGACAGGGAAAAAGCATTCAGTACTTC
CDR3: CASSTGQGKSIQYF